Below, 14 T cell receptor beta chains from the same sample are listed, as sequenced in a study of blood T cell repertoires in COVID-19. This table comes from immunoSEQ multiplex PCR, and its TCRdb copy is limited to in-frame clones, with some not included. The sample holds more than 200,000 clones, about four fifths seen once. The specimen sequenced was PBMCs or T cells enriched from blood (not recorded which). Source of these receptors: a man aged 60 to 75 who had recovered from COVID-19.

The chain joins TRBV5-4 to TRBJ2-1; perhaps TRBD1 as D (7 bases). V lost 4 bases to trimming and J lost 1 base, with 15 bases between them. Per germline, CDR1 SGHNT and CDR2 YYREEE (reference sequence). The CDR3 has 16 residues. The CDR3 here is CASSPGGSGSYNEQFF. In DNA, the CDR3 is TGTGCCAGCAGCCCAGGGGGTAGCGGATCCTACAATGAGCAGTTCTTC. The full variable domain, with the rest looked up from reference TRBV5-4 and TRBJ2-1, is ETGVTQSPTHLIKTRGQQVTLRCSSQSGHNTVSWYQQALGQGPQFIFQYYREEENGRGNFPPRFSGLQFPNYSSELNVNALELDDSALYLCASSPGGSGSYNEQFFGPGTRLTVL.

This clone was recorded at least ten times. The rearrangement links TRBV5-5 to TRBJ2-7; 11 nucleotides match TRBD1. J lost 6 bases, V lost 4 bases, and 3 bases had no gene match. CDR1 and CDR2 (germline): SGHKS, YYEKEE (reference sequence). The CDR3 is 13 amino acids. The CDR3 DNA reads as TGTGCCAGCAGCACGGGACAGGGGGTCGAGCAGTACTTC. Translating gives CASSTGQGVEQYF.

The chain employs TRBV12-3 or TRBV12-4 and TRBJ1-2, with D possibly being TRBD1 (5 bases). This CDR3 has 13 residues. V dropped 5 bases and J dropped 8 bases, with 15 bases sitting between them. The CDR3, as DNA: TGTGCCAGCAGTGCCACAGGTCTCAGGGGCTACACCTTC. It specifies CASSATGLRGYTF.

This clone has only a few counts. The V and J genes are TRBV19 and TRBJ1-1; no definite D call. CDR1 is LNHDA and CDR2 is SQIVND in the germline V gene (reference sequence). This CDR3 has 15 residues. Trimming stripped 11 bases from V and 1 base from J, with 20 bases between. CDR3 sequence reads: CAAQRGGIKNTEAFF. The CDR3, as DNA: TGTGCCGCTCAACGGGGAGGGATAAAGAACACTGAAGCTTTCTTT.

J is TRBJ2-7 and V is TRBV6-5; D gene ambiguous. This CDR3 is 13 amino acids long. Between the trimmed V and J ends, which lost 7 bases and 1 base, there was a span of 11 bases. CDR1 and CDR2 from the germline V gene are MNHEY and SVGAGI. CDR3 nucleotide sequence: TGTGCCAGCACTGCGGCTCCTTCCTACGAGCAGTACTTC. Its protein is CASTAAPSYEQYF.

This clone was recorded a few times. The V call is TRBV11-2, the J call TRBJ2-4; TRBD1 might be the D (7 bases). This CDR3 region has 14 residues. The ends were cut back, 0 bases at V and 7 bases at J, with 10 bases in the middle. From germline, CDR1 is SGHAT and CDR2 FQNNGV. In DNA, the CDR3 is TGTGCCAGCAGCTTAGATCCAGGGGGGAACATTCAGTACTTC. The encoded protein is CASSLDPGGNIQYF.

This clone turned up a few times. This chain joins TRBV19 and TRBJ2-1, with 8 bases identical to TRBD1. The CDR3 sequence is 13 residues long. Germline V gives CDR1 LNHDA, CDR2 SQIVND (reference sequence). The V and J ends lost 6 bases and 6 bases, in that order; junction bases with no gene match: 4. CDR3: CASRKTGGNEQFF. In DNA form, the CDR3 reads TGTGCCAGTAGGAAAACAGGGGGCAATGAGCAGTTCTTC.

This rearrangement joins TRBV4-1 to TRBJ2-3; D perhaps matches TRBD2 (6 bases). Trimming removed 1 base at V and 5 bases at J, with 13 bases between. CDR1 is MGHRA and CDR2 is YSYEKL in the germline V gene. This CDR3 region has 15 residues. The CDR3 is CASSQGGQGGDTQYF. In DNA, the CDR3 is TGCGCCAGCAGCCAAGGCGGTCAGGGAGGAGATACGCAGTATTTT.

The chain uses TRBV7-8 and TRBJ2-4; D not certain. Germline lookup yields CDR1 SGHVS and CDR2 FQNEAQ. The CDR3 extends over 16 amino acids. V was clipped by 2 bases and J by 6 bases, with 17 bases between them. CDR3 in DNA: TGTGCCAGCAGCTTACTCAAGAGCCGCCATAGAAACATTCAGTACTTC. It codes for CASSLLKSRHRNIQYF.

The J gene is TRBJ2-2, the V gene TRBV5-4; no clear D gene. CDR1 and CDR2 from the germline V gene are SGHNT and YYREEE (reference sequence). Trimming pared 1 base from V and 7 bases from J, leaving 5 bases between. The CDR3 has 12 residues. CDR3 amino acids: CASSLNNGELFF. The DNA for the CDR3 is TGTGCCAGCAGCTTGAATAACGGGGAGCTGTTTTTT.

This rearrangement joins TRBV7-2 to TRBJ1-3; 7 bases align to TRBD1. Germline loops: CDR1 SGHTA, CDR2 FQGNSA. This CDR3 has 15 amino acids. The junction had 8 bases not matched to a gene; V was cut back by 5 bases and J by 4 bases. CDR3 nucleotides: TGTGCCAGCAGCCGGACGACAGGGTTCGGAAACACCATATATTTT. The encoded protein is CASSRTTGFGNTIYF.

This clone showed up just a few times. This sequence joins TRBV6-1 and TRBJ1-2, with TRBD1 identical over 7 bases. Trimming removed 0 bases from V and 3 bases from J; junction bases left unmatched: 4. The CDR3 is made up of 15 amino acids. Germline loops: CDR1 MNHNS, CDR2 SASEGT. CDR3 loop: CASSEAVRGDYGYTF. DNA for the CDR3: TGTGCCAGCAGTGAAGCGGTCAGGGGGGACTATGGCTACACCTTC.

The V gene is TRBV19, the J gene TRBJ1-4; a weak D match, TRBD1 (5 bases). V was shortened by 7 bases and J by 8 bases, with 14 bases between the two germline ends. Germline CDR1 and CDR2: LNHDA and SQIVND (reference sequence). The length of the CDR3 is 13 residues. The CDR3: CASKSGSEEKLFF. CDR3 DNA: TGTGCCAGTAAATCAGGGTCGGAGGAAAAACTGTTTTTT.

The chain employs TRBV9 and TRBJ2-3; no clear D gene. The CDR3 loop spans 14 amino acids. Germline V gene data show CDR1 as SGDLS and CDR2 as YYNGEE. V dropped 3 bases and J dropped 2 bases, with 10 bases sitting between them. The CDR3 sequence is CASSASWATDTQYF. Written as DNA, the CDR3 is TGTGCCAGCAGCGCGAGCTGGGCCACAGATACGCAGTATTTT. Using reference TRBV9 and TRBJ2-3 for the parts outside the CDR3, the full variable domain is DSGVTQTPKHLITATGQRVTLRCSPRSGDLSVYWYQQSLDQGLQFLIQYYNGEERAKGNILERFSAQQFPDLHSELNLSSLELGDSALYFCASSASWATDTQYFGPGTRLTVL.